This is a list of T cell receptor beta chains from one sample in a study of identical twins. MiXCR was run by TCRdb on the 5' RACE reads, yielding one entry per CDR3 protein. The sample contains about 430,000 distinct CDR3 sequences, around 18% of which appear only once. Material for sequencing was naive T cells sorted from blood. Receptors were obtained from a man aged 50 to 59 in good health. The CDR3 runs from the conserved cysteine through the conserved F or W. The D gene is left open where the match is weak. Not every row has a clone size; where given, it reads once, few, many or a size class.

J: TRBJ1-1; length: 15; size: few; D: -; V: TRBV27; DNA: TGTGCCAGCAGTCCCATCGTAGGTATGAACACTGAAGCTTTCTTT; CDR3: CASSPIVGMNTEAFF
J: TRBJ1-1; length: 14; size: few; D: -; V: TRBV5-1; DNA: TGCGCCAGCAGCTTGGAGGGAGACATCACTGAAGCTTTCTTT; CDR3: CASSLEGDITEAFF
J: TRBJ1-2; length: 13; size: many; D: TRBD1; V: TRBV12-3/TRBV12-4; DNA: TGTGCCAGCAGTTTAGGGACAGGGCCTGGCTACACCTTC; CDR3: CASSLGTGPGYTF
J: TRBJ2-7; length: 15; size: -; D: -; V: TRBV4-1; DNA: TGCGCCAGCAGCTCCCCCGGGCAAGGAGGAGGCGAGCAGTACTTC; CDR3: CASSSPGQGGGEQYF
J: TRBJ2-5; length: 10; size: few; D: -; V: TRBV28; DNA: TGTGCCACGTCCCAAGAGACCCAGTACTTC; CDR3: CATSQETQYF
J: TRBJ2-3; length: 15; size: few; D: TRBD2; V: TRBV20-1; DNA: TGCAGTGCTAGAGGTTGGCGGGAGGAAGGCGATACGCAGTATTTT; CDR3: CSARGWREEGDTQYF
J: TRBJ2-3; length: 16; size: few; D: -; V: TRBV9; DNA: TGTGCCAGCAGCGTAGGGGTTAGCTCAAGCACAGATACGCAGTATTTT; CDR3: CASSVGVSSSTDTQYF
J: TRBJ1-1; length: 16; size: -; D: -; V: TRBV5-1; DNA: TGCGCCAGCAGCTGGGGCCGGTCACACCTGAACACTGAAGCTTTCTTT; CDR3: CASSWGRSHLNTEAFF
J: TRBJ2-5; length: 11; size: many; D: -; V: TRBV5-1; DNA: TGCGCCAGCACTAAGGGGGAGACCCAGTACTTC; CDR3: CASTKGETQYF
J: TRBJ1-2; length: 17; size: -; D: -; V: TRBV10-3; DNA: TGTGCCATCAGCCCCCGCCCGAGCCCCGGGCAGCGTGAGGGCTACACCTTC; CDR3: CAISPRPSPGQREGYTF
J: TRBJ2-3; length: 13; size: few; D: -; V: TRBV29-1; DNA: TGCAGCGTTGAAGATAATAGGCGGGATACGCAGTATTTT; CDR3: CSVEDNRRDTQYF
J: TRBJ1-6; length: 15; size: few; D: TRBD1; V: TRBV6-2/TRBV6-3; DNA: TGTGCCAGCAGCTACAGACAGGGCGGCAATTCACCCCTCCACTTT; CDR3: CASSYRQGGNSPLHF
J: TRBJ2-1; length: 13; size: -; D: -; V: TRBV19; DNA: TGTGCCAGTAGTATGCGGCAGCCCAATGAGCAGTTCTTC; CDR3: CASSMRQPNEQFF
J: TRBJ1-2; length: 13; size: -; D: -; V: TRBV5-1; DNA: TGCGCCAGCAGCTCAGGGTTTGACTATGGCTACACCTTC; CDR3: CASSSGFDYGYTF
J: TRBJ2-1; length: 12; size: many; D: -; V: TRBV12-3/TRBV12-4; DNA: TGTGCCAGCAGTTTACCTAGTCGGGAGCAGTTCTTC; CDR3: CASSLPSREQFF
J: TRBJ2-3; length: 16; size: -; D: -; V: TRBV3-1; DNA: TGTGCCAGCAGCCAAGCCCCCGGGGCCAGCACAGATACGCAGTATTTT; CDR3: CASSQAPGASTDTQYF
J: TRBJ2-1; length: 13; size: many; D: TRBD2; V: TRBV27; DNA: TGTGCCAGCAGTTTTCCGGGAGGGTTTGAGCAGTTCTTC; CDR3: CASSFPGGFEQFF
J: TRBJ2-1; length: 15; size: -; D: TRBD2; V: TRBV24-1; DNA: TGTGCCACCAGTGACCGACTAGCGGGACGCAATGAGCAGTTCTTC; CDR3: CATSDRLAGRNEQFF
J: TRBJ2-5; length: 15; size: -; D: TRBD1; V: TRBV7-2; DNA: TGTGCCAGCAGCCCCGAGACAGGGGGCCGAGAGACCCAGTACTTC; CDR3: CASSPETGGRETQYF
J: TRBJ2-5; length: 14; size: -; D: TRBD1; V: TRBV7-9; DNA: TGTGCCAGCAGCGCCGGACAGGGTGCAGAGACCCAGTACTTC; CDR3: CASSAGQGAETQYF
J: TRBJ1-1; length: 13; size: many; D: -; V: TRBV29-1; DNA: TGCAGCGTGAGTGGACGGGTGAACACTGAAGCTTTCTTT; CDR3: CSVSGRVNTEAFF
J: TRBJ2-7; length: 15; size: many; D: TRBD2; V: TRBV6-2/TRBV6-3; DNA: TGTGCCAGCAACCCTTCTAGCGGGGGCTCCTACGAGCAGTACTTC; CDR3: CASNPSSGGSYEQYF
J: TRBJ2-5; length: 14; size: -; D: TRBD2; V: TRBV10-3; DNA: TGTGCCATCACTAATTCGGGAGGCCAAGAGACCCAGTACTTC; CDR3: CAITNSGGQETQYF
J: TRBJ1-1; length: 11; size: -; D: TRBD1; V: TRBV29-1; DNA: TGCAGCGTCGCCCAGGGGGCTGGGGCTTTCTTT; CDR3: CSVAQGAGAFF
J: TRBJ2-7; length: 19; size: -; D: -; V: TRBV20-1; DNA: TGCAGTGCTAGAGATCATAGGTTGGAGAGGCGGAGGTCGGGATACGAGCAGTACTTC; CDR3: CSARDHRLERRRSGYEQYF
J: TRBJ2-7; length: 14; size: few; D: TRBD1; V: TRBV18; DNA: TGTGCCAGCTCACTACAGGGGGCCCTACAGGAGCAGTACTTC; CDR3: CASSLQGALQEQYF
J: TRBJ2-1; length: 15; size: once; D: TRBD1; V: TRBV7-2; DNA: TGTGCCAGCAGCCCCCAGGGGGACAGGGCTAATGAGCAGTTCTTC; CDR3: CASSPQGDRANEQFF
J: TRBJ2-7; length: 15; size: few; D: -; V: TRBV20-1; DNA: TGCAGTGCCCGCCGCTTGGGCGAAATTGCCTACGAGCAGTACTTC; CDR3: CSARRLGEIAYEQYF